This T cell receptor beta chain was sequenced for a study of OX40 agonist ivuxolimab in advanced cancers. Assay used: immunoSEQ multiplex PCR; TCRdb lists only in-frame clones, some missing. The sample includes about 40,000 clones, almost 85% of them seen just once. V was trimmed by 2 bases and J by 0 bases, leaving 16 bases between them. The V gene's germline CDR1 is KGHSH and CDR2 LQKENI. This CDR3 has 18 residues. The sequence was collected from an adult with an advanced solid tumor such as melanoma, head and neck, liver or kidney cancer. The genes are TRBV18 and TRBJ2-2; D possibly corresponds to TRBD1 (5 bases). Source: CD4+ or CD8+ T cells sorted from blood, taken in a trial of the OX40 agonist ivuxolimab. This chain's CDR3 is CASSPNVLGAANTGELFF. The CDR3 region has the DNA TGTGCCAGCTCACCAAACGTCCTAGGGGCGGCGAACACCGGGGAGCTGTTTTTT.